This T cell receptor beta chain was captured in a study of T cell responses to AZD1222 COVID-19 vaccine. Deletions cut 2 bases from V and 12 bases from J, with 17 bases between. The CDR3 has 15 residues. Germline assignment: CDR1 SGHVS and CDR2 FQNEAQ. Concerning this clone: Its cognate antigen is unknown.

Findings of the study overall: Unmutated variant regions are reportedly the target of nearly half of TCRs that are spike-specific. Spike-specific TCR breadth and depth both grew after two AZD1222 doses. Donors, mostly white British, included more females; clonal diversity was possibly underestimated. Regions 160-218 and 743-854 held dominance among vaccine-associated CD4 TCRs, which spanned spike.

Libraries were prepared by immunoSEQ multiplex PCR; TCRdb keeps only in-frame clonotypes and omits some of them. The repertoire includes some 110,000 clones, approximately 90% of them detected once, and 2% to 3% sits in the top ten. Sequenced here: peripheral blood, sampled on day 0 of AZD1222 vaccination. This TCR was sampled from an adult in good health. This chain connects TRBV7-8 to TRBJ1-6, with D possibly being TRBD1 (6 bases). CDR3 DNA: TGTGCCAGCAGCTTATCGACAGGCAAGGGGTTACCCCTCCACTTT. Encoded protein: CASSLSTGKGLPLHF.